This TCR beta chain emerged from a study of Ad26.COV2.S vaccination and SARS-CoV-2 variants. Study-wide context: Within the COV1001 Ad26.COV2.S trial arm, the donor was enrolled.

The V end was cut by 2 bases, the J end by 7 bases, with 9 bases between. The germline V gene has CDR1 KGHSH and CDR2 LQKENI. The CDR3 length is 14 residues. The treatment here: 15 to 20 received Ad26.COV2.S at low or high dose, single or two shots; about 5 received placebo; per-sample allocation not given. Sampling was performed 63 days after the first vaccine or placebo injection. Clones were sequenced by immunoSEQ multiplex PCR, and TCRdb holds only the in-frame ones, with some missing. The table lists approximately 460,000 clones, 89% of them singletons, with around 1.6% in the top ten. General study points: Compared with placebo recipients, vaccine recipients had higher spike-specific TCR breadth.

Comments on this clone: Its antigen remains unidentified.

V gene TRBV18 combines with J gene TRBJ1-6; no definite D call. Sample: peripheral blood, taken in a trial of Ad26.COV2.S vaccine versus placebo. The sequence was collected from a person between 18 and 59 years old who received the Ad26.COV2.S COVID-19 vaccine or a placebo. The CDR3 DNA follows: TGTGCCAGCTCACCAACTGTCCAGAATTCACCCCTCCACTTT. As protein: CASSPTVQNSPLHF.